The 27 T cell receptor beta chains reported below all come from one sample, sequenced in a study of T cells after posttransplantation cyclophosphamide. The assay was immunoSEQ multiplex PCR, and TCRdb's table has in-frame clones only and misses some. The sample lists tens of thousands of clones; under 99% were seen once. Cells defined as naive were viable CD3+CD4+ or CD3+CD8+ and CCR7+CD45RA+CD45RO-CD95-CD27+CD28+. The sequencing input was naive CD4+ T cells sorted from PBMCs. The receptors were sampled from a man aged 40-50 years in good health, CMV-negative, and a related stem cell transplant donor.

The chain joins TRBV19 to TRBJ2-7, with D possibly TRBD1 on 7 matching bases. V lost 3 bases to trimming and J lost 7 bases, with 19 bases between them. CDR1 is LNHDA and CDR2 is SQIVND in the germline V gene (reference sequence). The CDR3 is 15 residues long. CDR3 DNA sequence: TGTGCCAGTAGTATGGTTACAGGGGCTCGGGGGGAGCAGTACTTC. As protein: CASSMVTGARGEQYF. The full variable domain, completed using reference TRBV19 and TRBJ2-7, is DGGITQSPKYLFRKEGQNVTLSCEQNLNHDAMYWYRQDPGQGLRLIYYSQIVNDFQKGDIAEGYSVSREKKESFPLTVTSAQKNPTAFYLCASSMVTGARGEQYFGPGTRLTVT.

This rearrangement joins TRBV11-2 to TRBJ1-1; D is unclear. CDR1 and CDR2 (germline): SGHAT, FQNNGV. The CDR3 length is 15 residues. The germline V and J ends were trimmed by 5 bases and 1 base, with 14 bases remaining between them. DNA for the CDR3: TGTGCCAGCAGCAAAGATGGGAGGTCGAACACTGAAGCTTTCTTT. Its translation: CASSKDGRSNTEAFF.

The chain uses TRBV30 and TRBJ2-7; D uncertain. From germline, CDR1 is GTSNPN and CDR2 SVGIG (reference sequence). V lost 1 base and J 2 bases, leaving 6 bases between the germline ends. The CDR3 runs 12 residues. CDR3 nucleotides: TGTGCCTGGAGTGAAACTCCCTACGAGCAGTACTTC. Protein: CAWSETPYEQYF.

This chain links TRBV9 with TRBJ2-3, with 11 nucleotides matching TRBD2. Looked up from germline, CDR1 is SGDLS and CDR2 is YYNGEE. CDR3 size: 15 residues. The junction had 4 bases not matched to a gene; V was cut back by 3 bases and J by 4 bases. CDR3 in DNA: TGTGCCAGCAGCGGGCTAGCGGGAGGATCAGATACGCAGTATTTT. Its protein product is CASSGLAGGSDTQYF.

CDR3 residues: CASSQSSGQGSYGYTF. CDR3 coding DNA: TGTGCCAGCAGTCAATCTAGCGGACAGGGTTCCTATGGCTACACCTTC. The rearrangement joins TRBV27 to TRBJ1-2, with 8 bases matching TRBD1. The germline V gene encodes CDR1 MNHEY and CDR2 SMNVEV (reference sequence). V was pared by 5 bases and J by 4 bases, with 12 bases of the junction left unmatched. The CDR3 runs to 16 residues.

Written as DNA, the CDR3 is TGTGCCAGCAGCGGACTCGCGGGAGGGCCCGATGAGCAGTTCTTC. Its translation: CASSGLAGGPDEQFF. The V call is TRBV7-2, the J call TRBJ2-1; 9 nucleotides match TRBD2. V shed 5 bases, J shed 8 bases, and the junction held 10 bases outside the gene matches. This CDR3 has 15 amino acids. Germline CDR1 and CDR2: SGHTA and FQGNSA.

The J gene is TRBJ2-7, the V gene TRBV28; a weak D match, TRBD2 (5 bases). The CDR3 covers 14 residues. Germline CDR1 is MDHEN and CDR2 is SYDVKM. Trimming shortened V by 2 bases and J by 2 bases, and 10 bases separated the two germline ends. The CDR3 bases are TGTGCCAGCAGTTTAATAAGCGGTACCTACGAGCAGTACTTC. Translated, it gives CASSLISGTYEQYF. Together with reference TRBV28 and TRBJ2-7, the CDR3 gives the full variable domain: DVKVTQSSRYLVKRTGEKVFLECVQDMDHENMFWYRQDPGLGLRLIYFSYDVKMKEKGDIPEGYSVSREKKERFSLILESASTNQTSMYLCASSLISGTYEQYFGPGTRLTVT.

The chain employs TRBV28 and TRBJ1-3, with 8 bases matching TRBD1. V lost 8 bases and J lost 7; bases outside the gene matches: 7. The CDR3 consists of 13 residues. In germline, CDR1 is MDHEN, CDR2 SYDVKM. CDR3 protein: CASLDREINTIYF. The DNA of the CDR3 is TGTGCCAGCCTGGACAGGGAGATCAACACCATATATTTT.

The chain has TRBV11-3 and TRBJ2-3, with D tentatively TRBD2 (5 bases). V lost 5 bases and J 5 bases, leaving 11 bases between the germline ends. Germline V gene sequence: CDR1 SGHNT, CDR2 YENEEA. The CDR3 runs to 13 residues. For the CDR3, the DNA is TGTGCCAGCAGCCCGAGGGATGAAGATACGCAGTATTTT. Translating gives CASSPRDEDTQYF. Variable domain in full (rest from reference TRBV11-3 and TRBJ2-3): EAGVVQSPRYKIIEKKQPVAFWCNPISGHNTLYWYLQNLGQGPELLIRYENEEAVDDSQLPKDRFSAERLKGVDSTLKIQPAELGDSAVYLCASSPRDEDTQYFGPGTRLTVL.

The chain uses TRBV5-4 and TRBJ1-6; TRBD1 matches at 7 bases. There are 14 residues in the CDR3. V was clipped by 2 bases and J by 8 bases; unmatched bases: 4. The V gene's germline CDR1 is SGHNT and CDR2 YYREEE (reference sequence). CDR3 residues: CASSLEQGYSPLHF. The CDR3 bases are TGTGCCAGCAGCTTAGAACAGGGGTATTCACCCCTCCACTTT. Using reference TRBV5-4 and TRBJ1-6 for the parts outside the CDR3, the full variable domain is ETGVTQSPTHLIKTRGQQVTLRCSSQSGHNTVSWYQQALGQGPQFIFQYYREEENGRGNFPPRFSGLQFPNYSSELNVNALELDDSALYLCASSLEQGYSPLHFGNGTRLTVT.

This clone was recorded once. This CDR3 is CAIQRGRDYGYTF. The CDR3 DNA is TGTGCCATTCAGCGGGGCAGAGACTATGGCTACACCTTC. This chain links TRBV6-5 with TRBJ1-2; D possibly corresponds to TRBD1 (5 bases). Trimming pared 10 bases from V and 3 bases from J, leaving 15 bases between. The germline V gene encodes CDR1 MNHEY and CDR2 SVGAGI. This CDR3 has 13 amino acids.

The chain combines TRBV6-5 with TRBJ2-2; 8 bases match TRBD1. The V and J ends lost 0 bases and 7 bases, in that order; junction bases with no gene match: 4. The germline CDR1 and CDR2 sequences are MNHEY and SVGAGI. The CDR3 contains 15 residues. In DNA form, the CDR3 reads TGTGCCAGCAGTTACTCGCAGGGGGCAATCGGGGAGCTGTTTTTT. As protein: CASSYSQGAIGELFF.

The V call is TRBV2, the J call TRBJ1-4, with 10 bases matching TRBD1. CDR1 and CDR2 (germline): SNHLY, FYNNEI. The V gene end was trimmed by 3 bases and the J gene end by 8 bases; junction bases not matched to a gene: 0. The CDR3 consists of 13 residues. CDR3 bases: TGTGCCAGCAGTGAGGGACAGGGGGAAAAACTGTTTTTT. Residues: CASSEGQGEKLFF.

V usage is TRBV4-1 and J usage is TRBJ1-3; the D is unclear. The CDR3 loop spans 18 amino acids. V gave up 4 bases and J gave up 0 bases, with 19 bases separating them. Germline CDR1 is MGHRA and CDR2 is YSYEKL. The CDR3 region is CASSPLNRPNDSGNTIYF. The CDR3 coding sequence is TGCGCCAGCAGCCCCTTGAACAGACCGAACGACTCTGGAAACACCATATATTTT.

CDR3 DNA sequence: TGTGCCAGTAGTCCCGGACCGAGGGCTGGCACAGATACGCAGTATTTT. Amino acid sequence: CASSPGPRAGTDTQYF. This rearrangement joins TRBV19 to TRBJ2-3; the D gene is possibly TRBD2 (5 bases). Germline lookup yields CDR1 LNHDA and CDR2 SQIVND (reference sequence). The CDR3 spans 16 residues. V lost 5 bases, J lost 1 base, and 16 bases lay in between.

This rearrangement joins TRBV9 to TRBJ2-2, with D hard to call. This CDR3 is built from 15 residues. V was pared by 0 bases and J by 0 bases, with 6 bases between. The V gene's germline CDR1 is SGDLS and CDR2 YYNGEE. The CDR3 region has the DNA TGTGCCAGCAGCGTAGGGCAGGCGAACACCGGGGAGCTGTTTTTT. Protein: CASSVGQANTGELFF.

The chain couples TRBV5-4 to TRBJ1-1, with D unclear. V dropped 0 bases and J dropped 1 base, with 7 bases sitting between them. The CDR3 extends over 14 amino acids. The germline V gene has CDR1 SGHNT and CDR2 YYREEE (reference sequence). The CDR3 nucleotides read TGTGCCAGCAGCTTGGTTCCGGGGAACACTGAAGCTTTCTTT. This translates into CASSLVPGNTEAFF.

This sequence joins TRBV5-1 and TRBJ1-1; D remains unclear. Germline values: CDR1 SGHRS, CDR2 YFSETQ. The CDR3 length is 15 residues. V was clipped by 4 bases and J by 6 bases, with 19 bases between them. CDR3 residues: CASSLNPEDLAEAFF. For the CDR3, the DNA is TGCGCCAGCAGCCTCAACCCCGAGGATTTGGCTGAAGCTTTCTTT.

This chain joins TRBV19 and TRBJ1-3, with 7 bases aligning to TRBD1. V lost 9 bases to trimming and J lost 0 bases; unmatched junction nucleotides: 5. The CDR3 consists of 14 residues. Germline assignment: CDR1 LNHDA and CDR2 SQIVND (reference sequence). The DNA of the CDR3 is TGTGCCAGCCTGCGGGACAGCTCTGGAAACACCATATATTTT. Translating it yields CASLRDSSGNTIYF.

The rearrangement joins TRBV19 to TRBJ2-7; 8 bases match TRBD1. Trimming removed 5 bases from V and 3 bases from J; junction bases left unmatched: 3. CDR1 is LNHDA, CDR2 SQIVND, per germline (reference sequence). The CDR3 loop spans 13 amino acids. CDR3 bases: TGTGCCAGTAGTTCAGGACAGGGCTACGAGCAGTACTTC. It specifies CASSSGQGYEQYF.

The chain is built from TRBV14 and TRBJ2-2; 7 bases agree with TRBD2. The CDR3 has 16 amino acids. Germline V gives CDR1 SGHDN, CDR2 FVKESK. Trimming cost V 0 bases and J 6 bases; bases outside gene matches: 7. CDR3 in amino acids: CASSQEWNSGAGELFF. The CDR3 DNA follows: TGTGCCAGCAGCCAAGAGTGGAACAGCGGGGCCGGGGAGCTGTTTTTT.

The chain links TRBV4-3 to TRBJ2-1, with a possible D match to TRBD2 (6 bases). The germline V gene encodes CDR1 LGHNA and CDR2 YSLEER. V shed 1 base and J shed 7 bases, with 8 bases lying between them. CDR3 length: 13 amino acids. CDR3 loop: CASSQGLENEQFF. The DNA for the CDR3 is TGCGCCAGCAGCCAAGGACTAGAAAATGAGCAGTTCTTC.

The chain recombines TRBV6-5 with TRBJ1-4; D gene uncertain. CDR3 length: 15 residues. Germline-derived CDR1 and CDR2 are MNHEY and SVGAGI. V was cut by 4 bases and J by 3 bases, with 12 bases left in between. The CDR3 here is CASSSFGRPNEKLFF. CDR3 DNA sequence: TGTGCCAGCAGTTCCTTTGGGAGACCTAATGAAAAACTGTTTTTT.

The rearrangement uses TRBV11-2 and TRBJ2-3; D ambiguous. Germline CDR1 reads SGHAT; CDR2 reads FQNNGV. CDR3 length: 13 residues. The germline V and J ends were trimmed by 0 bases and 4 bases, with 5 bases remaining between them. The CDR3, as DNA: TGTGCCAGCAGCTTAGAGGCCCCAGATACGCAGTATTTT. Its protein product is CASSLEAPDTQYF.

The gene calls are TRBV5-1 and TRBJ2-7, with 13 bases matching TRBD2. Trimming at V came to 4 bases and at J to 2 bases, leaving 9 bases not matched to a gene. The CDR3 totals 17 residues. Germline CDR1 reads SGHRS; CDR2 reads YFSETQ. The CDR3 here is CASSPRLAGGVTYEQYF. As DNA, the CDR3 is TGCGCCAGCAGCCCCAGACTAGCGGGAGGCGTTACCTACGAGCAGTACTTC.

This clone is a singleton in its sample. The chain couples TRBV15 to TRBJ1-4; TRBD1 matches 7 bases. The CDR3 consists of 15 residues. V gave up 1 base and J gave up 5 bases; unmatched junction bases: 4. Germline CDR1 and CDR2: LNHNV and YYDKDF (reference sequence). The chain's CDR3 is CATSRGTGGNEKLFF. The CDR3 DNA follows: TGTGCCACCAGCAGAGGGACAGGTGGGAATGAAAAACTGTTTTTT.

This clone was seen more than once but under ten times. The J gene is TRBJ1-1, the V gene TRBV10-3, with 9 nucleotides matching TRBD1. The V gene end was trimmed by 8 bases and the J gene end by 3 bases; junction bases not matched to a gene: 4. The CDR3 contains 13 residues. Germline-derived CDR1 and CDR2 are ENHRY and SYGVKD. The CDR3 DNA reads as TGTGCCATCCGTGGGGACAGGGACACTGAAGCTTTCTTT. Translating it yields CAIRGDRDTEAFF.